A selection of T cell receptor beta chains follows, all from one sample in a study of cytomegalovirus exposure and HLA in healthy donors. Libraries were prepared by immunoSEQ multiplex PCR; TCRdb keeps only in-frame clonotypes and omits some of them. The table records about 140,000 clones, roughly 9.6% of them present only once. What was sequenced was PBMCs. These receptors originate from a middle-aged woman in good health and CMV-seropositive. The CDR3 runs from the conserved cysteine through the conserved F or W. The order of the fields is CDR3 length, V gene, D gene, J gene, clone size, CDR3 protein, CDR3 DNA. D genes are given only for firm matches. Rows may omit the clone size; those that give it use once, few, many or a size class.

len: 15
v_gene: TRBV9
d_gene: TRBD1
j_gene: TRBJ1-3
abundance: NA
CDR3aa: CASSTRQGSGNTIYF
CDR3nt: TGTGCCAGCAGCACCAGACAGGGCTCTGGAAACACCATATATTTT

len: 17
v_gene: TRBV6-1
d_gene: NA
j_gene: TRBJ2-7
abundance: NA
CDR3aa: CASSEARGGTISYEQYF
CDR3nt: TGTGCCAGCAGTGAAGCCCGTGGCGGCACTATTTCCTACGAGCAGTACTTC

len: 13
v_gene: TRBV19
d_gene: TRBD1
j_gene: TRBJ1-2
abundance: few
CDR3aa: CASNPGGDYGYTF
CDR3nt: TGTGCCAGTAACCCAGGGGGCGACTATGGCTACACCTTC

len: 13
v_gene: TRBV5-1
d_gene: NA
j_gene: TRBJ2-1
abundance: few
CDR3aa: CASSLGGGVEQFF
CDR3nt: TGCGCCAGCAGCTTAGGGGGGGGTGTTGAGCAGTTCTTC

len: 11
v_gene: TRBV9
d_gene: NA
j_gene: TRBJ2-5
abundance: many
CDR3aa: CASSRGETQYF
CDR3nt: TGTGCCAGCAGCCGAGGGGAGACCCAGTACTTC

len: 13
v_gene: TRBV10-3
d_gene: NA
j_gene: TRBJ2-1
abundance: NA
CDR3aa: CAISESSLLEQFF
CDR3nt: TGTGCCATCAGTGAGTCGAGCCTACTTGAGCAGTTCTTC

len: 15
v_gene: TRBV5-4
d_gene: NA
j_gene: TRBJ1-2
abundance: NA
CDR3aa: CASSLAGAGSYGYTF
CDR3nt: TGTGCCAGCAGCTTGGCAGGGGCTGGTAGCTATGGCTACACCTTC

len: 13
v_gene: TRBV13
d_gene: NA
j_gene: TRBJ2-3
abundance: few
CDR3aa: CASSPRGTDTQYF
CDR3nt: TGTGCCAGCAGCCCAAGAGGGACAGATACGCAGTATTTT

len: 14
v_gene: TRBV7-2
d_gene: TRBD1
j_gene: TRBJ1-6
abundance: NA
CDR3aa: CASSLGTGHSPLHF
CDR3nt: TGTGCCAGCAGCTTAGGGACAGGGCATTCACCCCTCCACTTT

len: 16
v_gene: TRBV29-1
d_gene: TRBD2
j_gene: TRBJ2-5
abundance: NA
CDR3aa: CSVENPSGGERETQYF
CDR3nt: TGCAGCGTAGAAAACCCAAGCGGGGGGGAGCGAGAGACCCAGTACTTC

len: 14
v_gene: TRBV5-5
d_gene: TRBD1
j_gene: TRBJ1-2
abundance: few
CDR3aa: CASSLQDRGRGYTF
CDR3nt: TGTGCCAGCAGCTTGCAAGACAGGGGAAGGGGCTACACCTTC

len: 16
v_gene: TRBV4-1
d_gene: NA
j_gene: TRBJ1-1
abundance: NA
CDR3aa: CASSQDWRTETTEAFF
CDR3nt: TGCGCCAGCAGCCAAGATTGGAGGACAGAGACCACTGAAGCTTTCTTT

len: 14
v_gene: TRBV7-2
d_gene: TRBD1
j_gene: TRBJ1-2
abundance: few
CDR3aa: CASSLTGTGKGYTF
CDR3nt: TGTGCCAGCAGCTTAACCGGGACAGGGAAGGGCTACACCTTC

len: 16
v_gene: TRBV9
d_gene: NA
j_gene: TRBJ1-3
abundance: NA
CDR3aa: CASSDPRVGARNTIYF
CDR3nt: TGTGCCAGCAGCGACCCTCGAGTGGGGGCGAGAAACACCATATATTTT

len: 15
v_gene: TRBV9
d_gene: TRBD2
j_gene: TRBJ2-7
abundance: few
CDR3aa: CASSTGLAEVYEQYF
CDR3nt: TGTGCCAGCAGCACCGGACTAGCGGAAGTCTACGAGCAGTACTTC